The 7 T cell receptor beta chains below were found in one sample sequenced in a study of blood T cell repertoires in COVID-19. Using immunoSEQ multiplex PCR, the repertoire was profiled, and TCRdb retains in-frame clones only, with some absent. The sample holds 390,000 or so clones, approximately 88% seen once. Sequencing was performed on peripheral blood. The receptors derive from a woman aged 30 to 39 with COVID-19, enrolled during active disease.

The rearrangement joins TRBV6-2 or TRBV6-3 to TRBJ1-2, with 9 bases matching TRBD1. The CDR3 extends over 14 amino acids. V dropped 5 bases and J dropped 8; count of bases not matched to a gene: 9. The germline gives CDR1 MNHEY, CDR2 SVGEGT. CDR3 sequence reads: CASSPTRTGEGYTF. The CDR3 DNA follows: TGTGCCAGCAGTCCGACCCGGACAGGGGAAGGCTACACCTTC.

This rearrangement joins TRBV5-1 to TRBJ1-4, with 8 positions matching TRBD1. The trim removed 4 bases at V and 2 bases at J, leaving 4 bases unmatched. The CDR3 runs to 15 residues. Germline V CDR1 and CDR2: SGHRS, YFSETQ. In nucleotides, the CDR3 is TGCGCCAGCAGCCCGCGGACAGGGACTAATGAAAAACTGTTTTTT. It translates to CASSPRTGTNEKLFF.

This clone has a handful of counts. V and J are TRBV2 and TRBJ2-3; 12 bases align to TRBD2. The V gene's germline CDR1 is SNHLY and CDR2 FYNNEI. The CDR3 is made up of 17 amino acids. The junction had 5 bases not matched to a gene; V was cut back by 4 bases and J by 0 bases. In DNA form, the CDR3 reads TGTGCCAGCAGTGTAACCGGGACTAGCGGGAGCACAGATACGCAGTATTTT. Protein sequence: CASSVTGTSGSTDTQYF.

The chain is built from TRBV7-8 and TRBJ2-5, with TRBD2 matching 10 bases. Looked up from germline, CDR1 is SGHVS and CDR2 is FQNEAQ. V shed 3 bases and J 5 bases; nucleotides not matched to a gene: 6. The CDR3 extends over 15 amino acids. The CDR3, as DNA: TGTGCCAGCAGCTTTCGACTAGCGGGTAGGGAGACCCAGTACTTC. Residues: CASSFRLAGRETQYF. Looking up the rest from reference TRBV7-8 and TRBJ2-5 gives the full variable domain: GAGVSQSPRYKVAKRGQDVALRCDPISGHVSLFWYQQALGQGPEFLTYFQNEAQLDKSGLPSDRFFAERPEGSVSTLKIQRTQQEDSAVYLCASSFRLAGRETQYFGPGTRLLVL.

The chain is built from TRBV5-4 and TRBJ2-5; TRBD1 aligns across 9 bases. Germline lookup yields CDR1 SGHNT and CDR2 YYREEE (reference sequence). Losses at the gene ends were 4 bases for V and 4 bases for J; bases not matched to a gene: 8. This CDR3 has 15 residues. CDR3 nucleotide sequence: TGTGCCAGCAGCCTACAGGGGGCGGGAGCAGAGACCCAGTACTTC. Amino acids: CASSLQGAGAETQYF.

This clone has just one count. This sequence joins TRBV6-5 and TRBJ1-2; a weak D match, TRBD1 (5 bases). The CDR3 is made up of 13 amino acids. Germline V CDR1 and CDR2: MNHEY, SVGAGI. The V end lost 2 bases, the J end lost 7 bases, and 11 bases lay between the germline ends. CDR3 region: CASSYGQGGGYTF. The CDR3 region has the DNA TGTGCCAGCAGTTACGGCCAGGGTGGTGGCTACACCTTC.

The CDR3 reads CASSEFGGTYEQYF. The DNA of the CDR3 is TGTGCCAGCAGTGAATTTGGCGGTACCTACGAGCAGTACTTC. The genes are TRBV2 and TRBJ2-7; D ambiguous. Between the trimmed V and J ends, which lost 2 bases and 2 bases, there was a span of 10 bases. Germline V gene sequence: CDR1 SNHLY, CDR2 FYNNEI. This CDR3 has 14 residues.